A selection of T cell receptor beta chains follows, all from one sample in a study of Ad26.COV2.S vaccination and SARS-CoV-2 variants. Here immunoSEQ multiplex PCR was the method, and the copy in TCRdb shows in-frame clones only, minus some. The table includes 350,000 to 500,000 clones, 70% to 90% detected once. Sequenced material: peripheral blood, taken in a trial of Ad26.COV2.S vaccine versus placebo. These receptors all come from a person between 18 and 59 years old who received the Ad26.COV2.S COVID-19 vaccine or a placebo. Each CDR3 is given with its conserved first and last residue. Each record gives: J gene, D gene, V gene, CDR3 length, clone size, CDR3 protein, CDR3 DNA. The D gene is left open where the match is weak. Clone size is stated in some rows and not others, as once, few, many or a class when expanded.

>TRBJ2-3|NA|TRBV2|16|NA
CASSEGGDGITDTQYF
TGTGCCAGCAGTGAAGGGGGAGATGGCATCACAGATACGCAGTATTTT
>TRBJ1-1|TRBD1|TRBV7-9|12|once
CASSPDRDEAFF
TGTGCCAGCAGCCCGGACAGGGATGAAGCTTTCTTT
>TRBJ2-1|NA|TRBV15|14|NA
CATSRDQGGYEQFF
TGTGCCACCAGCAGAGATCAAGGGGGGTATGAGCAGTTCTTC
>TRBJ2-1|NA|TRBV2|15|once
CASRGGQSSYNEQFF
TGTGCCAGCAGGGGGGGGCAGAGCTCCTACAATGAGCAGTTCTTC
>TRBJ1-6|NA|TRBV28|15|once
CASSSEGTGNSPLHF
TGTGCCAGCAGTTCGGAGGGGACGGGGAATTCACCCCTCCACTTT
>TRBJ2-4|TRBD1|TRBV18|17|NA
CASSPTTGGIAKNIQYF
TGTGCCAGCTCACCTACGACAGGGGGCATCGCCAAAAACATTCAGTACTTC
>TRBJ2-7|NA|TRBV5-1|15|NA
CASSLEAGRSYEQYF
TGCGCCAGCAGCTTGGAGGCAGGGAGGTCCTACGAGCAGTACTTC
>TRBJ2-7|TRBD2|TRBV28|15|NA
CASSDRGGWNYEQYF
TGTGCCAGCAGTGACCGCGGGGGTTGGAACTACGAGCAGTACTTC
>TRBJ1-2|NA|TRBV4-1|15|few
CASSPAGQPNYGYTF
TGCGCCAGCAGCCCTGCTGGACAGCCTAACTATGGCTACACCTTC
>TRBJ1-6|TRBD1|TRBV18|15|NA
CASSPRDSYNSPLHF
TGTGCCAGCTCACCACGGGACAGCTATAATTCACCCCTCCACTTT
>TRBJ2-1|TRBD1|TRBV7-8|17|NA
CASSRAPTGGSYNEQFF
TGTGCCAGCAGCCGAGCCCCCACAGGGGGCTCCTACAATGAGCAGTTCTTC
>TRBJ1-2|TRBD1|TRBV7-6|13|NA
CASSLDWTGGYTF
TGTGCCAGCAGCTTAGACTGGACAGGAGGCTACACCTTC
>TRBJ1-2|TRBD1|TRBV7-2|15|NA
CASSLWGQGTYGYTF
TGTGCCAGCAGCCTATGGGGACAGGGGACCTATGGCTACACCTTC
>TRBJ2-2|TRBD1|TRBV13|16|NA
CASSSTWTGGTGELFF
TGTGCCAGCAGCTCGACTTGGACAGGGGGGACCGGGGAGCTGTTTTTT
>TRBJ1-6|NA|TRBV5-5|16|NA
CASSLLTGADGSPLHF
TGTGCCAGCAGCTTGCTCACGGGTGCTGATGGTTCACCCCTCCACTTT
>TRBJ1-1|NA|TRBV25-1|15|NA
CASSRGSPSLTEAFF
TGTGCCAGCAGTCGGGGTAGTCCGTCCCTCACTGAAGCTTTCTTT
>TRBJ1-1|NA|TRBV30|12|NA
CALSFGNTEAFF
TGTGCCTTATCTTTCGGGAACACTGAAGCTTTCTTT
>TRBJ1-1|TRBD1|TRBV4-1|16|NA
CASSQGGQVGNTEAFF
TGCGCCAGCAGCCAAGGGGGACAGGTGGGTAACACTGAAGCTTTCTTT
>TRBJ2-1|NA|TRBV7-8|14|NA
CASSAPGQYNEQFF
TGTGCCAGCAGCGCCCCCGGACAGTACAATGAGCAGTTCTTC
>TRBJ1-4|TRBD1|TRBV28|15|NA
CASSLGGQDIEKLFF
TGTGCCAGCAGTTTAGGGGGACAGGATATTGAAAAACTGTTTTTT
>TRBJ2-3|TRBD2|TRBV4-1|19|NA
CASSQEGGLAGLSTDTQYF
TGCGCCAGCAGCCAAGAAGGGGGACTAGCGGGGCTTAGCACAGATACGCAGTATTTT
>TRBJ2-7|NA|TRBV4-1|14|NA
CASSQEAGAYEQYF
TGCGCCAGCAGCCAAGAAGCCGGGGCCTACGAGCAGTACTTC
>TRBJ2-3|NA|TRBV25-1|13|NA
CASSFFFRDTQYF
TGTGCCAGCAGTTTCTTTTTTAGGGATACGCAGTATTTT
>TRBJ1-1|NA|TRBV5-4|14|NA
CASSLAAPGTEAFF
TGTGCCAGCAGCTTGGCGGCCCCGGGGACTGAAGCTTTCTTT
>TRBJ2-2|NA|TRBV20-1|16|few
CSASQETTGNTGELFF
TGCAGTGCTAGTCAGGAGACGACAGGAAACACCGGGGAGCTGTTTTTT
>TRBJ2-1|TRBD2|TRBV6-2/TRBV6-3|12|NA
CASSYGGDEQFF
TGTGCCAGCAGTTACGGGGGGGATGAGCAGTTCTTC
>TRBJ1-5|NA|TRBV2|13|NA
CASRGRRDQPQHF
TGTGCCAGCAGGGGTAGGCGAGATCAGCCCCAGCATTTT
>TRBJ2-2|NA|TRBV7-8|15|NA
CASSRYRINTGELFF
TGTGCCAGCAGCCGTTATAGGATCAACACCGGGGAGCTGTTTTTT
>TRBJ2-5|TRBD2|TRBV27|16|NA
CASSLVAGGYQETQYF
TGTGCCAGCAGTTTAGTGGCGGGGGGGTACCAAGAGACCCAGTACTTC
>TRBJ1-2|NA|TRBV12-3/TRBV12-4|13|once
CASSLGQLYGYTF
TGTGCCAGCAGTTTAGGACAACTCTATGGCTACACCTTC
>TRBJ2-1|NA|TRBV4-1|14|NA
CASSLGSRYNEQFF
TGCGCCAGCAGCCTAGGGAGCCGCTACAATGAGCAGTTCTTC
>TRBJ2-4|NA|TRBV19|15|NA
CASSRRGRAKNIQYF
TGTGCCAGTAGTAGAAGGGGACGGGCCAAAAACATTCAGTACTTC
>TRBJ1-1|NA|TRBV6-2/TRBV6-3|12|NA
CASSFGLTEAFF
TGTGCCAGCAGTTTCGGTTTGACTGAAGCTTTCTTT
>TRBJ2-2|NA|TRBV6-2/TRBV6-3|16|NA
CASSSGTQRVSGELFF
TGTGCCAGCAGTTCGGGGACCCAGCGGGTCTCCGGGGAGCTGTTTTTT
>TRBJ2-3|NA|TRBV20-1|12|NA
CSASFSTDTQYF
TGCAGTGCTAGTTTTAGCACAGATACGCAGTATTTT
>TRBJ2-1|TRBD2|TRBV7-7|15|NA
CASSLGSGGEVEQFF
TGTGCCAGCAGCTTAGGCAGCGGGGGGGAGGTTGAGCAGTTCTTC
>TRBJ2-5|NA|TRBV19|14|NA
CASSQNRNQETQYF
TGTGCCAGTAGCCAAAACAGAAACCAAGAGACCCAGTACTTC
>TRBJ2-1|NA|TRBV7-2|16|NA
CASSPSVVRLLNEQFF
TGTGCCAGCAGCCCATCAGTGGTTAGGCTTCTCAATGAGCAGTTCTTC
>TRBJ1-2|TRBD1|TRBV5-1|13|NA
CASRSTGGHGYTF
TGCGCCAGCAGGTCAACAGGGGGCCATGGCTACACCTTC
>TRBJ2-7|TRBD1|TRBV7-6|13|NA
CASSPGQGYEQYF
TGTGCCAGCAGCCCGGGACAGGGGTACGAGCAGTACTTC
>TRBJ2-3|TRBD1|TRBV19|15|NA
CASSMGQGSTDTQYF
TGTGCCAGTAGTATGGGACAGGGGAGCACAGATACGCAGTATTTT
>TRBJ2-2|NA|TRBV27|15|once
CASSLGTPGAGELFF
TGTGCCAGCAGTTTAGGGACACCAGGGGCCGGGGAGCTGTTTTTT
>TRBJ2-4|NA|TRBV27|13|NA
CASRQGDGNIQYF
TGTGCCAGCAGGCAAGGGGACGGAAACATTCAGTACTTC
>TRBJ1-1|TRBD1|TRBV27|15|NA
CASISPQGQGTEAFF
TGTGCCAGCATTAGCCCCCAAGGACAGGGCACTGAAGCTTTCTTT
>TRBJ2-2|NA|TRBV18|18|once
CASSPIPYRGGNTGELFF
TGTGCCAGCTCACCAATTCCCTACAGGGGAGGAAACACCGGGGAGCTGTTTTTT
>TRBJ1-6|NA|TRBV4-1|12|few
CASSQDNSPLHF
TGCGCCAGCAGCCAAGATAATTCACCCCTCCACTTT
>TRBJ1-2|TRBD1|TRBV5-4|14|once
CASSSDREVYGYTF
TGTGCCAGCAGCTCGGACAGGGAGGTCTATGGCTACACCTTC
>TRBJ2-4|NA|TRBV5-1|13|NA
CASSLEREDIQYF
TGCGCCAGCAGCTTGGAAAGGGAGGACATTCAGTACTTC
>TRBJ1-5|NA|TRBV27|15|NA
CASRPDSYSNQPQHF
TGTGCCAGCAGACCCGACAGTTATAGCAATCAGCCCCAGCATTTT
>TRBJ1-2|NA|TRBV4-1|16|NA
CASSQGLEARNYGYTF
TGCGCCAGCAGCCAAGGGTTAGAGGCGCGTAACTATGGCTACACCTTC
>TRBJ2-4|NA|TRBV30|17|NA
CAWSDPVAYRAKNIQYF
TGTGCCTGGAGTGACCCGGTTGCTTACCGAGCCAAAAACATTCAGTACTTC
>TRBJ1-1|TRBD1|TRBV20-1|16|NA
CSASRPGQGVNTEAFF
TGCAGTGCCAGTCGCCCCGGACAGGGAGTGAACACTGAAGCTTTCTTT
>TRBJ2-1|NA|TRBV4-1|17|NA
CASSQDIFEGSYNEQFF
TGCGCCAGCAGCCAAGATATCTTCGAGGGGTCCTACAATGAGCAGTTCTTC
>TRBJ1-4|NA|TRBV28|19|once
CASSFLFGLGGRPDEKLFF
TGTGCCAGCAGTTTTTTATTTGGATTGGGGGGGCGACCGGATGAAAAACTGTTTTTT
>TRBJ1-2|NA|TRBV7-7|15|NA
CASNPSYGTSHGYTF
TGTGCTTCGAATCCTAGCTACGGGACATCACATGGCTACACCTTC